The 5 T cell receptor beta chains below all came from one sample that was sequenced in a study of blood T cell repertoires in COVID-19. Some clones are missing from TCRdb's copy, which holds only in-frame ones; the method was immunoSEQ multiplex PCR. The sample holds around 250,000 clones, 89% seen once. The source material was peripheral blood. These receptors all stem from a woman in her forties who had recovered from COVID-19.

V and J are TRBV19 and TRBJ2-3; 7 bases fit TRBD2. The length of the CDR3 is 14 residues. Germline lookup yields CDR1 LNHDA and CDR2 SQIVND (reference sequence). The J segment lost 6 bases and the V segment lost 3 bases, leaving 6 bases of the junction unmatched. The chain's CDR3 is CASSMTAGVDTQYF. The CDR3 DNA follows: TGTGCCAGTAGTATGACGGCGGGAGTGGATACGCAGTATTTT. The full variable domain, rest sourced from reference TRBV19 and TRBJ2-3, is DGGITQSPKYLFRKEGQNVTLSCEQNLNHDAMYWYRQDPGQGLRLIYYSQIVNDFQKGDIAEGYSVSREKKESFPLTVTSAQKNPTAFYLCASSMTAGVDTQYFGPGTRLTVL.

This sequence joins TRBV6-5 and TRBJ2-7; 9 nucleotides line up with TRBD1. This CDR3 comprises 14 residues. Unmatched junction bases numbered 8, after V lost 4 bases and J lost 7 bases. The germline V gene encodes CDR1 MNHEY and CDR2 SVGAGI. The CDR3 region is CASSSGQGRVEQYF. CDR3 sequence (DNA): TGTGCCAGCAGTTCGGGACAGGGCCGAGTTGAGCAGTACTTC.

The rearrangement uses TRBV27 and TRBJ1-6, with TRBD1 matching over 9 bases. The V segment lost 5 bases and the J segment 8 bases; nucleotides outside the gene matches: 7. Germline V lookup: CDR1 MNHEY, CDR2 SMNVEV (reference sequence). The CDR3 covers 15 residues. This CDR3 reads CASSATDRGDSPLHF. The CDR3 DNA is TGTGCCAGCAGTGCGACGGACAGGGGAGATTCACCCCTCCACTTT.

Only a few counts were recorded for this clone. This chain links TRBV5-5 with TRBJ1-5, with 12 bases aligning to TRBD1. V shed 6 bases, J shed 6 bases, and the junction held 7 bases outside the gene matches. The CDR3 runs to 15 residues. Germline values: CDR1 SGHKS, CDR2 YYEKEE (reference sequence). CDR3 region: CASKPGTGGGQPQHF. CDR3 DNA sequence: TGTGCCAGCAAACCAGGGACAGGGGGCGGTCAGCCCCAGCATTTT.

The rearrangement joins TRBV11-2 to TRBJ2-1; D might be TRBD2 (5 bases). Germline CDR1 SGHAT, CDR2 FQNNGV. Trimming left V 5 bases short and J 3 bases short, with 20 bases between. This CDR3 contains 17 residues. CDR3 nucleotide sequence: TGTGCCAGCAGCCTCCTCCTTAGGTCGGCGGGCTACAATGAGCAGTTCTTC. The encoded protein is CASSLLLRSAGYNEQFF.